The clone carrying this TCR beta chain was seen ten or more times. Its antigen remains unknown. The sample originates from a study of T cell repertoires in cytomegalovirus infection. A single record per CDR3 protein comes from TCRdb applying MiXCR to the reads. The sample gives 35,000 to 55,000 distinct CDR3 sequences, more than 20% of which show up once; 18% is in the top ten. Whole-study results and caveats: Carriers of CMV plus the relevant HLA were identified by cumulative public TCR beta family frequency.

Trimming stripped 1 base from V and 8 bases from J, with 14 bases between. Germline V lookup: CDR1 LGHNA, CDR2 YSLEER. The CDR3 sequence is 15 residues long. The TCR originated in a human donor in good health (CMV status not recorded). Some clones in this sample may be carry-over from other donors' samples. The sample was PBMCs, sequenced either directly or after in vitro stimulation (not recorded which). The V gene is TRBV4-3, the J gene TRBJ1-4; D is possibly TRBD1 (5 bases). CDR3 loop: CASSQGGRGGEKLFF. CDR3 coding DNA: TGCGCCAGCAGCCAAGGTGGGAGGGGAGGAGAAAAACTGTTTTTT.